This T cell receptor (beta chain) was observed in a study of blood T cell repertoires in COVID-19. Study at large: Some COVID-19 samples were acute and others convalescent; all came from the United States, Italy and Spain.

Libraries were prepared by immunoSEQ multiplex PCR; TCRdb keeps only in-frame clonotypes and omits some of them. Altogether fewer than 350,000 clones are present, approximately 81% being singletons, with the ten largest covering 2% to 3%. The CDR3 runs to 20 residues. The ends lost 1 base at V and 0 bases at J; junction bases unmatched: 9. Germline V CDR1 and CDR2: LGHNA, YNFKEQ. Participants reported their clinical history, and cohort assignment relied on those reports. In Cohort 3, a recovered donor had either two negative PCRs, clearance, or symptom resolution. The sequence came from a woman aged 45-65 years who had recovered from COVID-19. The rearrangement joins TRBV4-2 to TRBJ2-1; 13 nucleotides agree with TRBD2. The sequenced sample was PBMCs or T cells enriched from blood (not recorded which). The CDR3 here is CASSQGPGTSGTRSYNEQFF. In DNA form, the CDR3 reads TGTGCCAGCAGCCAAGGCCCCGGGACTAGCGGGACCCGCTCCTACAATGAGCAGTTCTTC.